Shown below are 9 T cell receptor beta chains from a single sample sequenced in a study of T-cell reconstitution after alpha-beta-depleted transplantation in children (dated by TCRdb to about 2016). Library preparation used PCR. For sequencing, an Illumina HiSeq 2500 was employed. To normalize quantification of the TCRbeta repertoire, the TCR libraries were built with molecular barcoding that relied on unique molecular identifiers. The public reads were run again by TCRdb, first through fastp at Q25 and then through MiXCR, and only productive beta chains were kept. Under each unique CDR3 protein, matching rows form one entry showing the most common genes and DNA. The sample includes some 640,000 distinct CDR3 sequences, with 15% to 20% observed a single time. Together, the top ten hold over 0.95% of the sample. This material consisted of PBMCs from the stem cell graft donor, taken from the stem cell graft. The receptors stem from a human donor who donated a stem cell graft to a child with acute myeloid leukemia.

In its sample, this clonotype was seen a few times. The DNA of the CDR3 is TGTGCCAGCTCAGAACTCGCAGGGCTGAACACTGAAGCTTTCTTT. Encoded protein: CASSELAGLNTEAFF. The gene calls are TRBV12-3 or TRBV12-4 and TRBJ1-1, with D possibly TRBD1 on 5 matching bases. The germline V and J ends were trimmed by 8 bases and 0 bases, with 16 bases remaining between them. The CDR3 has 15 amino acids.

This clonotype was observed many times. The chain links TRBV10-1 to TRBJ1-5; no firm D call. CDR1 WNHNN and CDR2 SYGVQD come from the germline V gene (reference sequence). The CDR3 runs 15 residues. V lost 3 bases to trimming and J lost 1 base, with 10 bases between them. The CDR3 coding sequence is TGCGCCAGCAGTGACACTCCGCAGAGCAATCAGCCCCAGCATTTT. As protein: CASSDTPQSNQPQHF.

Many counts were recorded for this clonotype. The genes are TRBV6-6 and TRBJ1-1; D call uncertain. The germline CDR1 and CDR2 sequences are MNHNY and SVGAGI (reference sequence). The CDR3 loop spans 13 amino acids. V was cut by 6 bases and J by 1 base, with 9 bases left in between. The CDR3 sequence is CASRPPGNTEAFF. In DNA, the CDR3 is TGTGCCAGCAGGCCGCCGGGGAACACTGAAGCTTTCTTT.

This clonotype was counted at least ten times. V and J are TRBV10-3 and TRBJ1-6, with D uncertain. V was shortened by 8 bases and J by 10 bases, with 15 bases between the two germline ends. This CDR3 spans 13 amino acids. Germline values: CDR1 ENHRY, CDR2 SYGVKD. CDR3 amino acids: CAICANGRSPLHF. The CDR3 coding sequence is TGTGCCATCTGCGCTAATGGGCGGTCACCCCTCCACTTT.

The gene calls are TRBV24-1 and TRBJ1-2, with D perhaps matching TRBD1 (6 bases). The germline gives CDR1 KGHDR, CDR2 SFDVKD. V was clipped by 5 bases and J by 3 bases, with 12 bases between them. The CDR3 is made up of 14 amino acids. The CDR3 DNA follows: TGTGCCACCAGTGGGCTGGACAGATACTATGGCTACACCTTC. The encoded protein is CATSGLDRYYGYTF.

This clonotype was counted a few times. The chain is built from TRBV5-1 and TRBJ2-7, with a tentative D call TRBD1 (5 bases). Germline V CDR1 and CDR2: SGHRS, YFSETQ. The CDR3 consists of 15 residues. Trimming cost V 5 bases and J 2 bases, with 17 bases left between them. DNA of the CDR3: TGCGCCAGCAGTCAGAAGGGGCCATCAGCCTACGAGCAGTACTTC. Translating it yields CASSQKGPSAYEQYF.

This clonotype has at least ten counts. V and J are TRBV20-1 and TRBJ2-5; D gene unclear. Germline V lookup: CDR1 DFQATT, CDR2 SNEGSKA (reference sequence). V was pared by 3 bases and J by 10 bases, with 21 bases between. The CDR3 consists of 14 residues. The CDR3 DNA follows: TGCAGTGCTAGGGCAATCAGTCGGCGGAGAAGCCAGTACTTC. Amino acids: CSARAISRRRSQYF.

This clonotype was counted only a few times. The chain uses TRBV21-1 and TRBJ2-5; the table's D call of TRBD1 was not tested on the DNA. TRBV21-1 is marked as a pseudogene. The CDR3 spans 14 residues. CDR3 in amino acids: CASSAGRRAETQYF. In DNA, the CDR3 is TGTGCCAGCAGCGCCGGTAGACGGGCGGAGACCCAGTACTTC.

This clonotype turned up a few times. This chain connects TRBV7-9 to TRBJ2-7, with D maybe TRBD1 (5 bases). Deletions cut 1 base from V and 6 bases from J, with 13 bases between. CDR3 length equals 14 residues. Germline V gene data show CDR1 as SEHNR and CDR2 as FQNEAQ (reference sequence). CDR3 residues: CASSLVRDGSEQYF. In DNA form, the CDR3 reads TGTGCCAGCAGCTTAGTCAGGGATGGAAGCGAGCAGTACTTC.